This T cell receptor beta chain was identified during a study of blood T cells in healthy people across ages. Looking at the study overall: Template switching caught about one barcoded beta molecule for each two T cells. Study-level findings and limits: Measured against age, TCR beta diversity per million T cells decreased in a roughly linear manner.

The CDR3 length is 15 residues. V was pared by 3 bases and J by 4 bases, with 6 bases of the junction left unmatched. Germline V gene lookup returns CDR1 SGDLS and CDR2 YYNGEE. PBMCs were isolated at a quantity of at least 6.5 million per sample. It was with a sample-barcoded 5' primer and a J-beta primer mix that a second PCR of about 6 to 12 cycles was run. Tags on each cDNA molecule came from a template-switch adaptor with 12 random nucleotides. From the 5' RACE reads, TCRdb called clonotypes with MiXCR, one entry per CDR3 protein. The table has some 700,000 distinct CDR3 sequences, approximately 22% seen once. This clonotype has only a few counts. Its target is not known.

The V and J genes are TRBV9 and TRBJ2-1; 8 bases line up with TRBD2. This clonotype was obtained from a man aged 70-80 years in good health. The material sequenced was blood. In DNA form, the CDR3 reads TGTGCCAGCAGCGCATATAGCGGGGAGTACAATGAGCAGTTCTTC. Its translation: CASSAYSGEYNEQFF. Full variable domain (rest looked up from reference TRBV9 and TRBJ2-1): DSGVTQTPKHLITATGQRVTLRCSPRSGDLSVYWYQQSLDQGLQFLIQYYNGEERAKGNILERFSAQQFPDLHSELNLSSLELGDSALYFCASSAYSGEYNEQFFGPGTRLTVL.